This T cell receptor (beta chain) is from a study of blood T cell repertoires in COVID-19. Overall study context: Samples taken during acute and convalescent COVID-19 were collected in the United States, Italy and Spain. From T cells, B-cell-depleted T cells, or PBMCs came the material, which was cDNA or gDNA.

V was pared by 2 bases and J by 6 bases, with 17 bases between. The CDR3 runs 16 residues. The germline V gene encodes CDR1 SGHDN and CDR2 FVKESK. Participant age was roughly 18 to 90 years, and participants resided in fewer than 30 US areas. What the recovered Cohort 3 donors had was two negative PCRs, clearance, or symptom resolution. Assay: immunoSEQ multiplex PCR; the TCRdb copy retains only in-frame clones and omits some. This sample has 150,000 or so clones, with about 88% found just once. The receptor was isolated from a woman aged 45-59 years who had recovered from COVID-19. The chain combines TRBV14 with TRBJ2-1, with D possibly matching TRBD1 (5 bases). The sequencing input was PBMCs or T cells enriched from blood (not recorded which). For the CDR3, the DNA is TGTGCCAGCAGCCAATACTTCGGACAATTGAGCAATGAGCAGTTCTTC. Residues: CASSQYFGQLSNEQFF.